The 10 T cell receptor beta chains given below trace back to one sample, sequenced in a study of control samples from healthy donors and cancer patients. Sequencing used immunoSEQ multiplex PCR; TCRdb keeps in-frame clones, though not all of them. The table lists 150,000 to 200,000 clones, over 85% of them singletons. Sequencing was performed on blood. The receptor source for this set is a young man in good health.

The genes are TRBV6-1 and TRBJ2-3, with 12 bases lining up with TRBD2. J was trimmed by 6 bases and V by 4 bases; bases with no gene match: 8. Germline V gene sequence: CDR1 MNHNS, CDR2 SASEGT. The CDR3 loop spans 16 amino acids. CDR3 in amino acids: CASSVNLAGGPDTQYF. DNA of the CDR3: TGTGCCAGCAGTGTAAACCTAGCGGGGGGGCCGGATACGCAGTATTTT.

The chain links TRBV18 to TRBJ2-5, with unresolved D. Trimming shortened V by 2 bases and J by 2 bases, and 6 bases separated the two germline ends. Germline CDR1 reads KGHSH; CDR2 reads LQKENI. This CDR3 has 13 residues. For the CDR3, the DNA is TGTGCCAGCTCACCAAGGGTACAAGAGACCCAGTACTTC. Translating gives CASSPRVQETQYF.

The genes are TRBV7-8 and TRBJ2-3; 7 nucleotides match TRBD1. There are 15 residues in the CDR3. Germline lookup yields CDR1 SGHVS and CDR2 FQNEAQ. With V trimmed by 4 bases and J by 1 base, 5 bases remained unmatched. CDR3 sequence reads: CASSSGTARTDTQYF. The DNA for the CDR3 is TGTGCCAGCAGCTCGGGGACAGCCCGCACAGATACGCAGTATTTT. Supplemented by reference TRBV7-8 and TRBJ2-3, the full variable domain reads GAGVSQSPRYKVAKRGQDVALRCDPISGHVSLFWYQQALGQGPEFLTYFQNEAQLDKSGLPSDRFFAERPEGSVSTLKIQRTQQEDSAVYLCASSSGTARTDTQYFGPGTRLTVL.

The chain joins TRBV20-1 to TRBJ1-4; D remains unclear. CDR3 length: 10 residues. Germline V CDR1 and CDR2: DFQATT, SNEGSKA (reference sequence). Trimming took 4 bases from V and 7 from J, leaving 4 bases between them. CDR3 DNA: TGCAGTGCTATTCGTGAAAAACTGTTTTTT. Its protein is CSAIREKLFF.

The chain combines TRBV4-1 with TRBJ1-3, with D hard to call. The germline V gene encodes CDR1 MGHRA and CDR2 YSYEKL. The CDR3 has 16 residues. V lost 1 base, J lost 0 bases, and 10 bases lay in between. The CDR3 region has the DNA TGCGCCAGCAGCCAAGGGAGAAAACTCTCTGGAAACACCATATATTTT. This translates into CASSQGRKLSGNTIYF.

The genes are TRBV6-6 and TRBJ2-7; perhaps TRBD2 as D (5 bases). The germline gives CDR1 MNHNY, CDR2 SVGAGI (reference sequence). CDR3 size: 14 residues. Trimming removed 0 bases at V and 5 bases at J, with 11 bases between. The CDR3 reads CASSYSAGNHEQYF. CDR3 nucleotide sequence: TGTGCCAGCAGTTACTCAGCCGGGAACCACGAGCAGTACTTC.

The chain couples TRBV7-9 to TRBJ2-7; perhaps TRBD2 as D (5 bases). From germline, CDR1 is SEHNR and CDR2 FQNEAQ (reference sequence). The CDR3 spans 14 residues. V dropped 5 bases and J dropped 7 bases, with 18 bases sitting between them. CDR3 DNA: TGTGCCAGCAGCGCAGAGGGTGGACCGGGGGAGCAGTACTTC. Protein: CASSAEGGPGEQYF.

This chain uses TRBV2 with TRBJ2-1, with D tentatively TRBD1 (5 bases). The germline V and J ends were trimmed by 3 bases and 10 bases, with 16 bases remaining between them. The CDR3 consists of 14 residues. CDR1 is SNHLY and CDR2 is FYNNEI in the germline V gene. The CDR3 is CASSEGLDISEQFF. Written as DNA, the CDR3 is TGTGCCAGCAGTGAGGGGCTAGATATCTCCGAGCAGTTCTTC.

The chain employs TRBV19 and TRBJ1-3; D is uncertain. The germline CDR1 and CDR2 sequences are LNHDA and SQIVND (reference sequence). The CDR3 runs to 17 residues. Trimming pared 8 bases from V and 3 bases from J, leaving 23 bases between. In nucleotides, the CDR3 is TGTGCCAGTTGCTCCCCCGGACGCCAATATCTTGGAAACACCATATATTTT. Protein sequence: CASCSPGRQYLGNTIYF.

CDR3 nucleotides: TGTGCCAGCAGCCCGATGACTGGCTATGGCTACACCTTC. Residues: CASSPMTGYGYTF. The chain carries TRBV7-2 and TRBJ1-2; D unclear. The CDR3 length is 13 residues. Germline CDR1 reads SGHTA; CDR2 reads FQGNSA. Trimming left V 5 bases short and J 4 bases short, with 11 bases between.